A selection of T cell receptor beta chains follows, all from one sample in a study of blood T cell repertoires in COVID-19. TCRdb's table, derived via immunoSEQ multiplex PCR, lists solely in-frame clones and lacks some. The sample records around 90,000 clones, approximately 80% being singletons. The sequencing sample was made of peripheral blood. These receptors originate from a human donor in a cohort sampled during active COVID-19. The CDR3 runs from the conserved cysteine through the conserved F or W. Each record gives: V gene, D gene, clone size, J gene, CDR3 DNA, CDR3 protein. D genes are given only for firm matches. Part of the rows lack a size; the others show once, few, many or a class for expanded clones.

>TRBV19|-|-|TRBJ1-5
TGTGCCAGTAGTATGTCCGGGAATAGCAATCAGCCCCAGCATTTT
CASSMSGNSNQPQHF
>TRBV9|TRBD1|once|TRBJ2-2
TGTGCCAGCAGCGTACAGGGACAGGTTGGCGGGGAGCTGTTTTTT
CASSVQGQVGGELFF
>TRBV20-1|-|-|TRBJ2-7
TGCAGTGCTAGTAAAACAGCCTACGAGCAGTACTTC
CSASKTAYEQYF
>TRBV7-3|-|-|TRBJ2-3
TGTGCCAGCAGCTTAATGGAGGCGAGGAGGTATTTT
CASSLMEARRYF
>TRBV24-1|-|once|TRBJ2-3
TGTGCCACCAGTGATCCGTACGGGTCTAGCACAGATACGCAGTATTTT
CATSDPYGSSTDTQYF
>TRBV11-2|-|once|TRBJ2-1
TGTGCCAGCAGCCGCGAAACCATCTTCACCGACACGGGGAATGAGCAGTTCTTC
CASSRETIFTDTGNEQFF
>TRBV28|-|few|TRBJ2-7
TGTGCCAGCAGACTCTTCTCTTACGAGCAGTACTTC
CASRLFSYEQYF
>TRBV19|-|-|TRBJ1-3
TGTGCCAGTAGTCCGCGGCAATTCGGAAACACCATATATTTT
CASSPRQFGNTIYF
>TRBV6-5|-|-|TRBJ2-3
TGTGCCAGCAGAGTATCGTGGGCCCGCACAGATACGCAGTATTTT
CASRVSWARTDTQYF
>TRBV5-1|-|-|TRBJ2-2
TGCGCCAGCAGCTTGGTCCCTCTTAACACCGGGGAGCTGTTTTTT
CASSLVPLNTGELFF
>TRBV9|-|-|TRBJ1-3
TGTGCCAGCAGCGCCCGGGACCTAGGGGGCTCTGGAAACACCATATATTTT
CASSARDLGGSGNTIYF
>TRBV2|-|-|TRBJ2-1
TGTGCCAGCAGTCAGGACACCTACAATGAGCAGTTCTTC
CASSQDTYNEQFF
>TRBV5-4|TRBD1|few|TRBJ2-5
TGTGCCAGCAGCTCTAGGGGGCCCGGGGAGACCCAGTACTTC
CASSSRGPGETQYF
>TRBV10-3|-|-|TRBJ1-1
TGTGCCATCAGTCCCGGGCCTAGCGACACTGAAGCTTTCTTT
CAISPGPSDTEAFF
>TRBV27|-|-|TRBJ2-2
TGTGCCAGCAGATGGACAGTTGACACCGGGGAGCTGTTTTTT
CASRWTVDTGELFF
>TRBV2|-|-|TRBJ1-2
TGTGCCAGCAACTCGGGCCAGGGTCTAAATGGCTACACCTTC
CASNSGQGLNGYTF
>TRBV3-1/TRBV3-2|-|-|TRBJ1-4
TGTGCCAGCAGCCACCGCGGGATCAATGGTCTCGAAAAACTGTTTTTT
CASSHRGINGLEKLFF
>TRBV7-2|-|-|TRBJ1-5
TGTGCCAGCAGCCCGCGGGGGGCAGGCAATCAGCCCCAGCATTTT
CASSPRGAGNQPQHF
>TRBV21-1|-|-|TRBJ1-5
TGTGCCAGCAGCAAAGTTTCGAGGGAGGGCCAGCCCCAGCATTTT
CASSKVSREGQPQHF
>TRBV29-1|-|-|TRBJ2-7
TGCAGCGTTGAAGATTATGGGGGCGCAAACTACGAGCAGTACTTC
CSVEDYGGANYEQYF
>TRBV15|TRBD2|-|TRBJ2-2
TGTGCCACCAGCAGAGATGTTGGACTAGCGGGGGATACCGGGGAGCTGTTTTTT
CATSRDVGLAGDTGELFF
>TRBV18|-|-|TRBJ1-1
TGTGCCAGCTCACCTTCCCGACAGAACACTGAAGCTTTCTTT
CASSPSRQNTEAFF
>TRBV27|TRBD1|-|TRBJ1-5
TGTGCCAGCAGTTTATCGGGGGGACAGAGAGGCAATCAGCCCCAGCATTTT
CASSLSGGQRGNQPQHF
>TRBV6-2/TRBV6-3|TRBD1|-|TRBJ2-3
TGTGCCAGCAGTTCCGCGGGACAGGGCTTGTCAGATACGCAGTATTTT
CASSSAGQGLSDTQYF
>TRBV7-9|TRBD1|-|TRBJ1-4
TGTGCCAGCAGCAGGACAGGCCTTAATGAAAAACTGTTTTTT
CASSRTGLNEKLFF
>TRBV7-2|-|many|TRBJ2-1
TGTGCCAGCAGCCCCAATGCTGGTCGGGAGCAGTTCTTC
CASSPNAGREQFF
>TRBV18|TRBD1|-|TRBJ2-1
TGTGCCAGCTCACGACAGGGGAGGAACAATGAGCAGTTCTTC
CASSRQGRNNEQFF
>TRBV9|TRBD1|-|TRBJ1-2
TGTGCCAGCAGCTTCCTCCGGGACAGGGGGTTCTATGGCTACACCTTC
CASSFLRDRGFYGYTF
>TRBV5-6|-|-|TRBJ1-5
TGTGCCAGCAGCTTGGATCCCGATCAGCCCCAGCATTTT
CASSLDPDQPQHF
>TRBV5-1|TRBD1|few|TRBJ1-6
TGCGCCAGCAGCTTGGCCGGACAGGGGGCAGTTAATTCACCCCTCCACTTT
CASSLAGQGAVNSPLHF
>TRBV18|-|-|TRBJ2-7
TGTGCCAGCTCACTCCTCGGGACTTGGAACTACGAGCAGTACTTC
CASSLLGTWNYEQYF
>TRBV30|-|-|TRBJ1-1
TGTGCCTGTGGACCGGGGTTATCTGAAGCTTTCTTT
CACGPGLSEAFF
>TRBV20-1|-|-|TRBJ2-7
TGCAGTGCTAGTGGGCCAGGGAACGCCGAGCAGTACTTC
CSASGPGNAEQYF
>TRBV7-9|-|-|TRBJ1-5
TGTGCCAGCAGCTTACAGGGTAATCAGCCCCAGCATTTT
CASSLQGNQPQHF
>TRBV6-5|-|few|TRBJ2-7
TGTGCCAGCAGGCACGGAGATAATTACGAGCAGTACTTC
CASRHGDNYEQYF
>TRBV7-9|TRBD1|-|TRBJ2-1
TGTGCCAGCAGCTTTTTTGGGACAGAGCAAAATGAGCAGTTCTTC
CASSFFGTEQNEQFF
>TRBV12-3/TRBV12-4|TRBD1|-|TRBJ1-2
TGTGCCAGCAGCCGGGACAGGGGACAGGGCTACACCTTC
CASSRDRGQGYTF
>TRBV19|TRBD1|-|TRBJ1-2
TGTGCCAGTAGTCCCGGGACAGGGGGCTTGCCTTCCTATGGCTACACCTTC
CASSPGTGGLPSYGYTF
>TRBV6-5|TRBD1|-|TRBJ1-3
TGTGCCAGCAGTTCACAGGGGGCCGGGCGTGGAAACACCATATATTTT
CASSSQGAGRGNTIYF
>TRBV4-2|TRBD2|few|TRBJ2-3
TGTGCCAGCAGCCAAGATATGGCGGGAGAGACAGATACGCAGTATTTT
CASSQDMAGETDTQYF
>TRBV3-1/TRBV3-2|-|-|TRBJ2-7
TGTGCCAGCAGCCGAGGCGAGGGCGAGCAGTACTTC
CASSRGEGEQYF
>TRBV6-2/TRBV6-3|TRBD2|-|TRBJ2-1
TGTGCCAGCAGCTCGGGACTAGCGACCTACAATGAGCAGTTCTTC
CASSSGLATYNEQFF
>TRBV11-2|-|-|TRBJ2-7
TGTGCCAGCAGCTTAAGAGGGGGGGCCGGGGGTGAGCAGTACTTC
CASSLRGGAGGEQYF
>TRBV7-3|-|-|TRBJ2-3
TGTGCCAGCAGTTCTAGCACAGATACGCAGTATTTT
CASSSSTDTQYF
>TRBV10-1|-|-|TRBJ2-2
TGCGCCAGCAGTGTAACAGTCACCGGGGAGCTGTTTTTT
CASSVTVTGELFF
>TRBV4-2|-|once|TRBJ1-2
TGTGCCAGCAGCCAAGATTGGGCCAGGGGATGGGACTATGGCTACACCTTC
CASSQDWARGWDYGYTF
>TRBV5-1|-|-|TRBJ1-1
TGCGCCAGCAGCTTGGTAGCCGCCCAGATGAACACTGAAGCTTTCTTT
CASSLVAAQMNTEAFF
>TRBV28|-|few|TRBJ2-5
TGTGCCAGCACCCAAGGCGGAGAAGAGACCCAGTACTTC
CASTQGGEETQYF
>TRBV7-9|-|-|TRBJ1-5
TGTGCCAGCAGCTTAGTTGGAGGGAATCAGCCCCAGCATTTT
CASSLVGGNQPQHF
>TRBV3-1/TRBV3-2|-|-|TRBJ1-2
TGTGCCAGCAGCCAAGGGGCAGGGATATTAGATGGCTACACCTTC
CASSQGAGILDGYTF
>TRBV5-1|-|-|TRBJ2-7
TGCGCCAGCAGCTTGAGGTTACAGCAACACGAGCAGTACTTC
CASSLRLQQHEQYF
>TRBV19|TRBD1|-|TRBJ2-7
TGTGCCACCATGGGACAGGGCAGAACCGAGCAGTACTTC
CATMGQGRTEQYF
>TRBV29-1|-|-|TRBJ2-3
TGCAGCGTGAAAGGAGGGGCAGATACGCAGTATTTT
CSVKGGADTQYF
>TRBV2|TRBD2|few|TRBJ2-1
TGTGCCAGCAGTGGTCAGCGGGGGGGAGGTAATGAGCAGTTCTTC
CASSGQRGGGNEQFF